This T cell receptor beta chain was recorded in a study of blood T cell repertoires in COVID-19. Study details: In each case, the material was cDNA or gDNA derived from T cells, B-cell-depleted T cells, or PBMCs.

How the authors handled the data: Amplifying reference gene primers gave estimates of nucleated cell counts. TCRdb's copy holds only in-frame clones and misses some; the assay was immunoSEQ multiplex PCR. The V and J calls and clone size are taken from that table; D and trimming were inferred from the DNA. The sample yields hundreds of thousands of clones, 86% seen once. The CDR3 is made up of 15 amino acids. With V trimmed by 8 bases and J by 2 bases, 14 bases remained unmatched. Germline lookup yields CDR1 SQVTM and CDR2 ANQGSEA. Specimen: peripheral blood. The clonotype was recovered from a woman between 25 and 40 years old with active or convalescent COVID-19. The genes are TRBV29-1 and TRBJ2-7, with 8 bases that match TRBD2. CDR3 sequence (DNA): TGCAGCTACCTTACGGCGGGAGGAAACCCCTACGAGCAGTACTTC. This encodes CSYLTAGGNPYEQYF.